The T cell receptor beta chain described here comes from a study of technical replicates of blood from several donors. Germline CDR1 and CDR2: MDHEN and SYDVKM. Trimming pared 5 bases from V and 2 bases from J, leaving 12 bases between. The CDR3 is 14 amino acids. The repertoire was sequenced with immunoSEQ multiplex PCR; TCRdb's copy has only in-frame clones and lacks some. The data contain 85,000 to 100,000 clones, roughly 96% of them singletons. The sequenced sample was T cells isolated from PBMCs. This chain links TRBV28 with TRBJ1-1, with D possibly matching TRBD1 (6 bases). The TCR was taken from a human donor in good health. For the CDR3, the DNA is TGTGCCAGCAGTAAAACAGGGTACAACACTGAAGCTTTCTTT. It is translated as CASSKTGYNTEAFF.